These 21 T cell receptor beta chains share one sample of origin, sequenced in a study of T cells after yellow fever vaccination. TCRdb processed the 5' RACE reads anew with MiXCR; each CDR3 protein has one entry. In the table there are 450,000 to 650,000 distinct CDR3 sequences, roughly 14% of which are singletons. This material consisted of PBMCs, taken on the day of the yellow fever booster vaccination. Receptors originate from a man between 25 and 39 years old who received the YFV17D yellow fever vaccine.

This rearrangement joins TRBV5-5 to TRBJ2-5; 8 bases line up with TRBD1. Germline CDR1 reads SGHKS; CDR2 reads YYEKEE (reference sequence). The CDR3 is made up of 17 amino acids. Unmatched junction bases numbered 15, after V lost 4 bases and J lost 4 bases. The CDR3 is CASSPGQGRTKLETQYF. Written as DNA, the CDR3 is TGTGCCAGCAGCCCTGGACAGGGACGGACCAAATTAGAGACCCAGTACTTC.

The chain employs TRBV10-3 and TRBJ2-7; 7 bases match TRBD1. Germline trimming cut 7 bases from V and 2 bases from J; bases unmatched to any gene: 11. CDR3 length equals 15 residues. Germline V gene lookup returns CDR1 ENHRY and CDR2 SYGVKD. The CDR3 DNA reads TGTGCCATCAATGATCCGGGACAGCGAACCTACGAGCAGTACTTC. The encoded protein is CAINDPGQRTYEQYF.

Only a few counts were recorded for this clonotype. In nucleotides, the CDR3 is TGCAGTGCTCGCCTCTCAGCCCGGGACAGGGCGATCTCGAACCTATACGAGCAGTACTTC. Translated, it gives CSARLSARDRAISNLYEQYF. The V and J genes are TRBV20-1 and TRBJ2-7; 9 nucleotides match TRBD1. The CDR3 length is 20 residues. Germline assignment: CDR1 DFQATT and CDR2 SNEGSKA (reference sequence). Trimming took 5 bases from V and 4 from J; bases not matched to a gene: 27.

This rearrangement joins TRBV5-5 to TRBJ2-7; 7 bases line up with TRBD1. Trimming removed 3 bases from V and 5 bases from J; junction bases left unmatched: 11. Germline V gene lookup returns CDR1 SGHKS and CDR2 YYEKEE (reference sequence). The CDR3 loop spans 15 amino acids. DNA for the CDR3: TGTGCCAGCAGCTCCCTAGGGACAGTCCCGGACGAGCAGTACTTC. Translation gives CASSSLGTVPDEQYF. The variable domain in full, with the rest retrieved from reference TRBV5-5 and TRBJ2-7, is DAGVTQSPTHLIKTRGQQVTLRCSPISGHKSVSWYQQVLGQGPQFIFQYYEKEERGRGNFPDRFSARQFPNYSSELNVNALLLGDSALYLCASSSLGTVPDEQYFGPGTRLTVT.

The chain has TRBV3-1 and TRBJ2-6; 7 bases are a match to TRBD2. Germline CDR1 and CDR2: LGHDT and YNNKEL (reference sequence). This CDR3 region has 17 residues. J was trimmed by 1 base and V by 4 bases; bases with no gene match: 7. The CDR3 sequence: CASSLLGRESGANVLTF. Written as DNA, the CDR3 is TGTGCCAGCAGCCTGTTGGGGAGGGAGTCTGGGGCCAACGTCCTGACTTTC. The full variable domain, completed using reference TRBV3-1 and TRBJ2-6, is DTAVSQTPKYLVTQMGNDKSIKCEQNLGHDTMYWYKQDSKKFLKIMFSYNNKELIINETVPNRFSPKSPDKAHLNLHINSLELGDSAVYFCASSLLGRESGANVLTFGAGSRLTVL.

In its sample, this clonotype was seen a few times. V gene TRBV7-9 combines with J gene TRBJ2-3; 9 nucleotides align to TRBD1. CDR1 SEHNR and CDR2 FQNEAQ come from the germline V gene (reference sequence). The CDR3 length is 17 residues. With V trimmed by 5 bases and J by 1 base, 10 bases remained unmatched. CDR3 sequence: CASSRRTGASGTDTQYF. DNA for the CDR3: TGTGCCAGCAGCCGTAGGACAGGGGCGAGTGGCACAGATACGCAGTATTTT. Complete variable domain (other parts from reference TRBV7-9 and TRBJ2-3): DTGVSQNPRHKITKRGQNVTFRCDPISEHNRLYWYRQTLGQGPEFLTYFQNEAQLEKSRLLSDRFSAERPKGSFSTLEIQRTEQGDSAMYLCASSRRTGASGTDTQYFGPGTRLTVL.

This clonotype was counted only a few times. The chain joins TRBV5-1 to TRBJ2-3, with 7 bases matching TRBD2. The germline V gene encodes CDR1 SGHRS and CDR2 YFSETQ. The ends lost 4 bases at V and 0 bases at J; junction bases unmatched: 2. The CDR3 sequence is 14 residues long. DNA for the CDR3: TGCGCCAGCAGCCATAGCGGGAGCACAGATACGCAGTATTTT. This translates into CASSHSGSTDTQYF.

This chain connects TRBV5-1 to TRBJ2-7; 8 bases are shared with TRBD1. The germline CDR1 and CDR2 sequences are SGHRS and YFSETQ. The CDR3 runs to 15 residues. V lost 0 bases and J lost 3; bases outside the gene matches: 5. This chain's CDR3 is CASSLDPDRGYEQYF. The DNA for the CDR3 is TGCGCCAGCAGCTTGGACCCCGACAGGGGCTACGAGCAGTACTTC.

This rearrangement joins TRBV24-1 to TRBJ2-7, with D perhaps assigned TRBD1 or TRBD2 (5 bases each). The CDR3 consists of 15 residues. Per the germline V gene, CDR1 is KGHDR and CDR2 is SFDVKD. Between the trimmed V and J ends, which lost 3 bases and 7 bases, there was a span of 18 bases. CDR3 sequence reads: CATSDPASGSGEQYF. The CDR3 DNA is TGTGCCACCAGTGATCCAGCGTCAGGGAGTGGAGAGCAGTACTTC.

This clonotype was seen more than once but under ten times. The V call is TRBV5-5, the J call TRBJ2-7, with TRBD2 matching over 8 bases. V lost 5 bases to trimming and J lost 3 bases; unmatched junction nucleotides: 10. The CDR3 is made up of 15 amino acids. Germline loops: CDR1 SGHKS, CDR2 YYEKEE (reference sequence). CDR3 bases: TGTGCCAGCAGTCCGGGGGACGGGAGGGGCTACGAGCAGTACTTC. This codes for CASSPGDGRGYEQYF.

This clonotype was observed a handful of times. The chain carries TRBV24-1 and TRBJ2-3; the match to TRBD1 covers 12 bases. The CDR3 is 17 residues long. Germline-derived CDR1 and CDR2 are KGHDR and SFDVKD. V lost 3 bases, J lost 5 bases, and 8 bases stayed unmatched. The CDR3 DNA reads TGTGCCACCAGTGATCCCGGGACAGGGGGCAATAGAGATACGCAGTATTTT. Translated: CATSDPGTGGNRDTQYF.

The table lists this clonotype with a few counts. The chain is built from TRBV5-1 and TRBJ2-5, with D unresolved. The ends were cut back, 3 bases at V and 5 bases at J, with 23 bases in the middle. Germline values: CDR1 SGHRS, CDR2 YFSETQ. The CDR3 is 17 amino acids. In DNA form, the CDR3 reads TGCGCCAGCAGCTACGGGTCGTATGTCCTGGGTCAGGAGACCCAGTACTTC. The encoded protein is CASSYGSYVLGQETQYF. The variable domain in full, completed from reference TRBV5-1 and TRBJ2-5, reads KAGVTQTPRYLIKTRGQQVTLSCSPISGHRSVSWYQQTPGQGLQFLFEYFSETQRNKGNFPGRFSGRQFSNSRSEMNVSTLELGDSALYLCASSYGSYVLGQETQYFGPGTRLLVL.

V and J are TRBV7-8 and TRBJ2-3; the D is unclear. The CDR3 runs to 15 residues. The germline V gene has CDR1 SGHVS and CDR2 FQNEAQ. V dropped 5 bases and J dropped 0 bases, with 12 bases sitting between them. The CDR3 DNA follows: TGTGCCAGCAGCGCAACCAAGTCCAGCACAGATACGCAGTATTTT. This codes for CASSATKSSTDTQYF.

The table lists this clonotype with a few counts. The chain carries TRBV5-4 and TRBJ2-3; D may be TRBD2 (6 bases). Germline V gene sequence: CDR1 SGHNT, CDR2 YYREEE (reference sequence). V lost 1 base, J lost 4 bases, and 13 bases lay in between. The CDR3 runs to 15 residues. CDR3: CASSLSGRSADTQYF. The CDR3 coding sequence is TGTGCCAGCAGCTTGTCCGGGAGATCGGCAGATACGCAGTATTTT.

The gene calls are TRBV10-2 and TRBJ2-7; 9 nucleotides match TRBD2. The CDR3 is 18 residues long. Germline V CDR1 and CDR2: WSHSY, SAAADI. After removal of 2 bases from V and 1 base from J, the junction contained 12 bases not matched to a gene. This CDR3 reads CASSEGGLAGIRSYEQYF. The CDR3, as DNA: TGCGCCAGCAGTGAGGGGGGTCTAGCGGGAATAAGGTCCTACGAGCAGTACTTC.

The chain is built from TRBV5-1 and TRBJ2-3; 10 bases fit TRBD2. The CDR3 has 16 amino acids. Per the germline V gene, CDR1 is SGHRS and CDR2 is YFSETQ. V shed 0 bases and J 6 bases; nucleotides not matched to a gene: 7. CDR3 DNA: TGCGCCAGCAGCTTGGGGCTAGCGGGAGCAAAGGATACGCAGTATTTT. It is translated as CASSLGLAGAKDTQYF. Filled out from reference TRBV5-1 and TRBJ2-3, the complete variable domain reads KAGVTQTPRYLIKTRGQQVTLSCSPISGHRSVSWYQQTPGQGLQFLFEYFSETQRNKGNFPGRFSGRQFSNSRSEMNVSTLELGDSALYLCASSLGLAGAKDTQYFGPGTRLTVL.

Many counts were recorded for this clonotype. This chain uses TRBV9 with TRBJ2-1; 9 nucleotides match TRBD2. This CDR3 has 16 amino acids. After removal of 3 bases from V and 0 bases from J, the junction contained 4 bases not matched to a gene. Germline CDR1 is SGDLS and CDR2 is YYNGEE. The CDR3 DNA reads as TGTGCCAGCAGCGGAAATAGCGGGAGCTCCTACAATGAGCAGTTCTTC. Translation: CASSGNSGSSYNEQFF.

The chain uses TRBV11-3 and TRBJ1-1; unclear D gene. This CDR3 contains 13 residues. V lost 3 bases and J 4 bases, leaving 9 bases between the germline ends. Germline CDR1 reads SGHNT; CDR2 reads YENEEA. The CDR3 coding sequence is TGTGCCAGCAGCTTCACCGAGGGCACTGAAGCTTTCTTT. Its protein is CASSFTEGTEAFF.

This clonotype was counted between two and nine times. V gene TRBV10-3 combines with J gene TRBJ2-5; 7 positions match TRBD1. Germline values: CDR1 ENHRY, CDR2 SYGVKD. Losses at the gene ends were 5 bases for V and 9 bases for J; bases not matched to a gene: 12. The CDR3 consists of 14 residues. The CDR3 bases are TGTGCCATCAGTCCCCAAGGGACAGTTATGGCCCAGTACTTC. It specifies CAISPQGTVMAQYF.

This chain connects TRBV5-1 to TRBJ2-2; D is ambiguous. The V gene's germline CDR1 is SGHRS and CDR2 YFSETQ. CDR3 length: 13 amino acids. V shed 7 bases and J shed 4 bases, with 11 bases lying between them. The CDR3 region has the DNA TGCGCCAGCGTCTCGACGGGCACCGGGGAGCTGTTTTTT. The encoded protein is CASVSTGTGELFF.

A few counts support this clonotype. The chain combines TRBV24-1 with TRBJ2-5, with 13 bases identical to TRBD2. CDR1 is KGHDR and CDR2 is SFDVKD in the germline V gene. V gave up 3 bases and J gave up 4 bases; unmatched junction bases: 4. The CDR3 extends over 16 amino acids. CDR3 sequence: CATSDGTSGTGETQYF. For the CDR3, the DNA is TGTGCCACCAGTGATGGGACTAGCGGGACGGGAGAGACCCAGTACTTC.